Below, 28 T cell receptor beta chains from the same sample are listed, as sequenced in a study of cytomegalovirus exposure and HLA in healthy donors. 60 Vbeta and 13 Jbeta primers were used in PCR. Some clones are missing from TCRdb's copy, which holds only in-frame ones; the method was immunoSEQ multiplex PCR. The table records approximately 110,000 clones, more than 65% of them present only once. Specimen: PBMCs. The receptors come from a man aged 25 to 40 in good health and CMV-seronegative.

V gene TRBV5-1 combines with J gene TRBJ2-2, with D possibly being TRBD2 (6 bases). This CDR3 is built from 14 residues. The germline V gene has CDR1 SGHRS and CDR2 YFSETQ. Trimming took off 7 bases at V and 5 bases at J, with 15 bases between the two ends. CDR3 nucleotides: TGCGCCAGCCGGCCTGGGGGGAGTACCGGGGAGCTGTTTTTT. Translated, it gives CASRPGGSTGELFF.

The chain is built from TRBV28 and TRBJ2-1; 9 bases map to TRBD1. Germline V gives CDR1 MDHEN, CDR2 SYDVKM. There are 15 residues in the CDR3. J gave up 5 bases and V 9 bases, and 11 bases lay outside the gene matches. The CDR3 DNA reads TGTGCCAGTCAAATTTTGGGGACAGGGCACAATGAGCAGTTCTTC. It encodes CASQILGTGHNEQFF.

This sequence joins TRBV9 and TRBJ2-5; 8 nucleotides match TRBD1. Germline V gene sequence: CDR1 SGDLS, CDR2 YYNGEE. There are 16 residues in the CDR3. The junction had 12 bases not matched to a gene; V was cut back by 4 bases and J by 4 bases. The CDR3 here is CASSPLPDRVGETQYF. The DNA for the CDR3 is TGTGCCAGCAGCCCTCTCCCGGACAGGGTAGGAGAGACCCAGTACTTC.

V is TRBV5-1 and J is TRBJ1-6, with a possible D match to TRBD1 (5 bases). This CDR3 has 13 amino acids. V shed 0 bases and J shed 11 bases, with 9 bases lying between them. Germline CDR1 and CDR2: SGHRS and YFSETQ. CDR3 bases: TGCGCCAGCAGCTTGGACCAGACAGCACCCCTCCACTTT. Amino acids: CASSLDQTAPLHF.

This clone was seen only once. CDR3 region: CASNPGGSEDTQYF. For the CDR3, the DNA is TGTGCCAGCAACCCGGGGGGGTCGGAGGATACGCAGTATTTT. V gene TRBV11-3 combines with J gene TRBJ2-3; 8 bases agree with TRBD2. Germline V lookup: CDR1 SGHNT, CDR2 YENEEA. Losses at the gene ends were 7 bases for V and 6 bases for J; bases not matched to a gene: 9. The CDR3 contains 14 residues.

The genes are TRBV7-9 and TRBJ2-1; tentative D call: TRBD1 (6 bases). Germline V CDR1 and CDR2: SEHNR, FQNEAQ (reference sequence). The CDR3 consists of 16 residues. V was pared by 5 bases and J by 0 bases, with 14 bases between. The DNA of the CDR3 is TGTGCCAGCAGCCCAAACCAGGGGATCTCCTACAATGAGCAGTTCTTC. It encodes CASSPNQGISYNEQFF. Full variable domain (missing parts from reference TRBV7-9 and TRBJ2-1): DTGVSQNPRHKITKRGQNVTFRCDPISEHNRLYWYRQTLGQGPEFLTYFQNEAQLEKSRLLSDRFSAERPKGSFSTLEIQRTEQGDSAMYLCASSPNQGISYNEQFFGPGTRLTVL.

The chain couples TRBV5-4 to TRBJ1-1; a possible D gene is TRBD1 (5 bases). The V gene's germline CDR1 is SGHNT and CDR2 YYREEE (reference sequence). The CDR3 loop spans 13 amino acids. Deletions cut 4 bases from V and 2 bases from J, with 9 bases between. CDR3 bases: TGTGCCAGCAGCCGACAGCTTAACACTGAAGCTTTCTTT. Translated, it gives CASSRQLNTEAFF.

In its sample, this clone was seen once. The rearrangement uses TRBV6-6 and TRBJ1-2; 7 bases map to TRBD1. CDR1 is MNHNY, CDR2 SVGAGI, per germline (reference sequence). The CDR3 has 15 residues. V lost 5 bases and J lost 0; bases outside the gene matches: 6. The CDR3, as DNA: TGTGCCAGCAGTGCACAGGGGCTTCCTAACTATGGCTACACCTTC. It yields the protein CASSAQGLPNYGYTF.

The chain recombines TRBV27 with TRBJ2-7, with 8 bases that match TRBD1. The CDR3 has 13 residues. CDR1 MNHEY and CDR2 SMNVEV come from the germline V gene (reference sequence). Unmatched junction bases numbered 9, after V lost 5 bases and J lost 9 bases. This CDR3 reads CASSPRRDRRQYF. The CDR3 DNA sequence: TGTGCCAGCAGTCCACGGAGGGACAGGCGGCAGTACTTC.

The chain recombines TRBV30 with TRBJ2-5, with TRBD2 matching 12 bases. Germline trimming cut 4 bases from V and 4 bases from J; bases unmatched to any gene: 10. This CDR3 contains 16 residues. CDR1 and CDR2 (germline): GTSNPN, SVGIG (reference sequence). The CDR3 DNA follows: TGTGCCTGGACTCGCACTAGCGGGAGGACCTCAGAGACCCAGTACTTC. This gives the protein CAWTRTSGRTSETQYF. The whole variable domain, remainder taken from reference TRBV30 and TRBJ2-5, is SQTIHQWPATLVQPVGSPLSLECTVEGTSNPNLYWYRQAAGRGLQLLFYSVGIGQISSEVPQNLSASRPQDRQFILSSKKLLLSDSGFYLCAWTRTSGRTSETQYFGPGTRLLVL.

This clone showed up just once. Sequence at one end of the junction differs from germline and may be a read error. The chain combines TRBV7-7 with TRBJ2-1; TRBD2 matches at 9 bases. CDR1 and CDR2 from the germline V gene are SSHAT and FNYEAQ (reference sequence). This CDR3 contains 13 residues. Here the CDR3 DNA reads TGTGCTAGCAGCTCGGGACTAGCTAATGAGCAGTTCTTC. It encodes CASSSGLANEQFF.

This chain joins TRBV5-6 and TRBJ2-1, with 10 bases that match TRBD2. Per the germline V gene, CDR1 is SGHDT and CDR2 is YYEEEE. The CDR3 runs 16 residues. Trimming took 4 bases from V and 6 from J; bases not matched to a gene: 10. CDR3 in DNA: TGTGCCAGCAGCAGGAGGTCTAGCGGGGGTGTCAATGAGCAGTTCTTC. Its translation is CASSRRSSGGVNEQFF.

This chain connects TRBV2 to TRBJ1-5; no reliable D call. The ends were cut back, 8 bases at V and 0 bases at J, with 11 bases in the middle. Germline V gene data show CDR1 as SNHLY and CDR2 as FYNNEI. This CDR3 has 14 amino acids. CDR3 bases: TGTGCCAGCTGTGGGAGTAATAGCAATCAGCCCCAGCATTTT. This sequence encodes CASCGSNSNQPQHF.

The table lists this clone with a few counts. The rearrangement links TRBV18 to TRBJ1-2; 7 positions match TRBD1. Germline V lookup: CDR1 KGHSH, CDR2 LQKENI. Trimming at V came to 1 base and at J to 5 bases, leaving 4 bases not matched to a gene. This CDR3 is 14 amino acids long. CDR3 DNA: TGTGCCAGCTCACCACAAGGGACAGCTTATGGCTACACCTTC. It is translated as CASSPQGTAYGYTF.

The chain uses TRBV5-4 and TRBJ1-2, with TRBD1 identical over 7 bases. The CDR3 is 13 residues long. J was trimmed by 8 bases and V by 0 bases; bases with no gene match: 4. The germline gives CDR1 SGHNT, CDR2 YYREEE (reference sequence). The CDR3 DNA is TGTGCCAGCAGCTTGGAAACAGGGGTCGGCTACACCTTC. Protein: CASSLETGVGYTF.

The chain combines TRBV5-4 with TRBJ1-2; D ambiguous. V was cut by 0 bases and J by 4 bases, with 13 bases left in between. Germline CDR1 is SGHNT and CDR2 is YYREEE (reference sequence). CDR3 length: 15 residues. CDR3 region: CASSLDRGGSYGYTF. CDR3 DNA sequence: TGTGCCAGCAGCTTGGACCGGGGAGGGAGCTATGGCTACACCTTC.

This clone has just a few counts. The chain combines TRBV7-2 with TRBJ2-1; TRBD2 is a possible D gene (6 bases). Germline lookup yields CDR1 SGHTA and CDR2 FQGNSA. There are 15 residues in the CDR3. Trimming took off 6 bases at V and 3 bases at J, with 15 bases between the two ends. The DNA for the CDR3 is TGTGCCAGCAGTCAAAATGCGGGACGCTACAATGAGCAGTTCTTC. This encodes CASSQNAGRYNEQFF.

The CDR3 region has the DNA TGTGCCAGCAGCGACCGGGACAAGAACACTGAAGCTTTCTTT. It encodes CASSDRDKNTEAFF. The chain couples TRBV7-9 to TRBJ1-1; tentatively, D is TRBD1 (6 bases). The CDR3 is 14 amino acids. V lost 5 bases and J 1 base, leaving 11 bases between the germline ends. Germline V lookup: CDR1 SEHNR, CDR2 FQNEAQ (reference sequence). Based on the CDR3 plus reference TRBV7-9 and TRBJ1-1, the full variable domain is DTGVSQNPRHKITKRGQNVTFRCDPISEHNRLYWYRQTLGQGPEFLTYFQNEAQLEKSRLLSDRFSAERPKGSFSTLEIQRTEQGDSAMYLCASSDRDKNTEAFFGQGTRLTVV.

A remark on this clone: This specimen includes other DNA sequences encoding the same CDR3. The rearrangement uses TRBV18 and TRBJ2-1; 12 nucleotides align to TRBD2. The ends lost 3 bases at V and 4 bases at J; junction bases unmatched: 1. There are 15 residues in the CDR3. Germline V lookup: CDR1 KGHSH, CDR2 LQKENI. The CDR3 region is CASSPLAGGYNEQFF. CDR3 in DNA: TGTGCCAGCTCACCCCTAGCGGGAGGGTACAATGAGCAGTTCTTC.

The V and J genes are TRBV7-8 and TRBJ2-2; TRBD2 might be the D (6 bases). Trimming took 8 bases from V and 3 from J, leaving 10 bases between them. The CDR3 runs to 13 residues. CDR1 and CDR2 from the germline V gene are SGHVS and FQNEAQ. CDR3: CASRELDTGELFF. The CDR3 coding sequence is TGTGCCAGCCGGGAGTTGGACACCGGGGAGCTGTTTTTT.

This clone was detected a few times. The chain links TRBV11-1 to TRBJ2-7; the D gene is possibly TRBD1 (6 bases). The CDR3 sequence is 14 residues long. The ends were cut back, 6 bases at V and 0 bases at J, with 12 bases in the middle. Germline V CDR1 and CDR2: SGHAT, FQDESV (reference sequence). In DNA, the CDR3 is TGTGCCAGCAGTCCCAGGGGCGGCTCCTACGAGCAGTACTTC. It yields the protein CASSPRGGSYEQYF.

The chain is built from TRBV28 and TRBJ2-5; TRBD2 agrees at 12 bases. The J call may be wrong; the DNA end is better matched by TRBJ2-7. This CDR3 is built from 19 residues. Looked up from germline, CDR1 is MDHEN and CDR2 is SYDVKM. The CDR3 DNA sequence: TGTGCCAGCAGTCCTCTACTGACTAGCGGGGGATTCCCTTCCTACGAGCAGTACTTC. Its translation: CASSPLLTSGGFPSYEQYF.

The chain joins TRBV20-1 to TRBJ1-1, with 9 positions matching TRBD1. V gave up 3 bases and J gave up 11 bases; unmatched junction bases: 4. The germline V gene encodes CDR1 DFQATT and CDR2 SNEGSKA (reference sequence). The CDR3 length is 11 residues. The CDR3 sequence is CSASRGTGAFF. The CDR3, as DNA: TGCAGTGCTAGTAGGGGGACAGGGGCTTTCTTT.

CDR3 in amino acids: CAWRDGQGERYGYTF. As DNA, the CDR3 is TGTGCCTGGAGGGACGGACAGGGGGAGAGGTATGGCTACACCTTC. The chain links TRBV30 to TRBJ1-2; 10 bases line up with TRBD1. This CDR3 region has 15 residues. Germline loops: CDR1 GTSNPN, CDR2 SVGIG (reference sequence). Germline trimming cut 3 bases from V and 5 bases from J; bases unmatched to any gene: 9.

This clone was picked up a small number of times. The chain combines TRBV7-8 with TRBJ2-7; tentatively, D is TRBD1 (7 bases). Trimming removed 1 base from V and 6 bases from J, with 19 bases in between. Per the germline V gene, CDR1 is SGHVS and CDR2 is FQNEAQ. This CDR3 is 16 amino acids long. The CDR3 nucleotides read TGTGCCAGCAGCTTAGTCGGAGGGGGCTACATGGGCGAGCAGTACTTC. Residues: CASSLVGGGYMGEQYF.

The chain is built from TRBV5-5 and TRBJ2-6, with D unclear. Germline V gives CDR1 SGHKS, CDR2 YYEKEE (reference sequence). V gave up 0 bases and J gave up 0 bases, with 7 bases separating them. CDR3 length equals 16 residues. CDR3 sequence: CASSLETSSGANVLTF. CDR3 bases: TGTGCCAGCAGCTTGGAGACTTCCTCTGGGGCCAACGTCCTGACTTTC.

This CDR3 is CASSPVSSHEKLFF. CDR3 nucleotide sequence: TGTGCCAGCAGCCCCGTGAGTAGTCATGAAAAACTGTTTTTT. The chain is built from TRBV7-9 and TRBJ1-4; no reliable D call. Germline V gene sequence: CDR1 SEHNR, CDR2 FQNEAQ (reference sequence). This CDR3 has 14 amino acids. The V end lost 5 bases, the J end lost 6 bases, and 13 bases lay between the germline ends.

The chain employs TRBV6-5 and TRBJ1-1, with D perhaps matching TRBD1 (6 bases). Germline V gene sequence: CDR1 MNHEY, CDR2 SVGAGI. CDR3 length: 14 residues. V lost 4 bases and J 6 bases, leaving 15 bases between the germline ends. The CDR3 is CASSSLNRAPEAFF. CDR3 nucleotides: TGTGCCAGCAGTTCCTTAAACAGGGCCCCTGAAGCTTTCTTT.